The 24 T cell receptor beta chains below were found in one sample sequenced in a study of T cell repertoires in cytomegalovirus infection. These receptors have no known antigen. TCRdb used MiXCR to reprocess the reads, holding one entry per CDR3 protein. This table holds fewer than 900,000 distinct CDR3 sequences, almost 30% found once. Source: cultured CD8+ T cells from PBMCs, taken from culture after CMV antigen stimulation. These receptors were collected from a human donor in good health (CMV status not recorded). Some clones in this sample may be carry-over from other donors' samples.

The rearrangement joins TRBV7-9 to TRBJ1-4; no clear D gene. The CDR3 sequence is 16 residues long. The germline V gene has CDR1 SEHNR and CDR2 FQNEAQ (reference sequence). V dropped 1 base and J dropped 2 bases, with 11 bases sitting between them. The CDR3 loop reads CASSLDVTRTNEKLFF. The CDR3 nucleotides read TGTGCCAGCAGCTTAGACGTTACGAGGACTAATGAAAAACTGTTTTTT.

This clonotype was detected a few times. The chain uses TRBV10-3 and TRBJ2-3; tentative D call: TRBD2 (7 bases). This CDR3 spans 15 amino acids. The ends were cut back, 3 bases at V and 6 bases at J, with 16 bases in the middle. Germline CDR1 and CDR2: ENHRY and SYGVKD. CDR3 DNA: TGTGCCATCAGTGAATTGGGGGGGGCCGGGGATACGCAGTATTTT. Translated: CAISELGGAGDTQYF.

This clonotype occurred a few times. This chain joins TRBV2 and TRBJ1-1; D is perhaps TRBD1 (5 bases). CDR3 length: 16 amino acids. Germline CDR1 SNHLY, CDR2 FYNNEI. Trimming took off 1 base at V and 1 base at J, with 13 bases between the two ends. In nucleotides, the CDR3 is TGTGCCAGCAGTGAAGTGGGGGGGGGTCGGAACACTGAAGCTTTCTTT. The encoded protein is CASSEVGGGRNTEAFF.

The chain has TRBV14 and TRBJ2-1; 7 nucleotides align to TRBD2. This CDR3 has 14 amino acids. Trimming at V came to 4 bases and at J to 7 bases, leaving 7 bases not matched to a gene. Per the germline V gene, CDR1 is SGHDN and CDR2 is FVKESK. This chain's CDR3 is CASSPGGGRNEQFF. The CDR3 DNA reads TGTGCCAGCAGCCCCGGGGGAGGGAGGAATGAGCAGTTCTTC. Full variable domain (outside the CDR3, taken from reference TRBV14 and TRBJ2-1): EAGVTQFPSHSVIEKGQTVTLRCDPISGHDNLYWYRRVMGKEIKFLLHFVKESKQDESGMPNNRFLAERTGGTYSTLKVQPAELEDSGVYFCASSPGGGRNEQFFGPGTRLTVL.

J is TRBJ2-7 and V is TRBV27; D possibly corresponds to TRBD1 (6 bases). The CDR3 spans 16 residues. The V end lost 6 bases, the J end lost 2 bases, and 20 bases lay between the germline ends. Germline assignment: CDR1 MNHEY and CDR2 SMNVEV (reference sequence). The CDR3 region has the DNA TGTGCCAGCAGCCTGAGTCACGGGACAATCCCCTACGAGCAGTACTTC. Translation: CASSLSHGTIPYEQYF.

This clonotype has more than one count but fewer than ten. The rearrangement links TRBV7-2 to TRBJ1-6, with TRBD1 as a possible D gene (6 bases). Germline values: CDR1 SGHTA, CDR2 FQGNSA. The germline V and J ends were trimmed by 5 bases and 10 bases, with 15 bases remaining between them. The CDR3 contains 14 residues. CDR3: CASSLNRVVSPLHF. The CDR3, as DNA: TGTGCCAGCAGCCTGAACAGGGTAGTCTCACCCCTCCACTTT.

This clonotype was recorded a few times. The J gene is TRBJ2-7, the V gene TRBV12-3 or TRBV12-4, with D possibly called TRBD1 or TRBD2 (5 bases each). CDR3 length equals 13 residues. Trimming shortened V by 6 bases and J by 5 bases, and 14 bases separated the two germline ends. The CDR3: CASSKGTANEQYV. In DNA, the CDR3 is TGTGCCAGCAGCAAAGGGACCGCGAACGAGCAGTACGTC.

This clonotype was observed a handful of times. The rearrangement links TRBV27 to TRBJ1-1; D unclear. Trimming left V 0 bases short and J 3 bases short, with 8 bases between. Germline CDR1 reads MNHEY; CDR2 reads SMNVEV (reference sequence). The CDR3 runs to 14 residues. The CDR3 protein is CASSLSGWDTEAFF. CDR3 nucleotides: TGTGCCAGCAGTTTATCAGGGTGGGACACTGAAGCTTTCTTT.

Ten or more counts support this clonotype. The V and J genes are TRBV7-9 and TRBJ2-7, with 8 bases matching TRBD1. V trimming: 1 base; J trimming: 3 bases; junction bases outside the gene matches: 5. Germline-derived CDR1 and CDR2 are SEHNR and FQNEAQ (reference sequence). The CDR3 length is 15 residues. The CDR3 here is CASSLGTGSGYEQYF. CDR3 DNA sequence: TGTGCCAGCAGCTTAGGGACAGGGTCAGGCTACGAGCAGTACTTC.

This clonotype was counted between two and nine times. Possible read error: a much larger clone is one base away. This chain connects TRBV6-1 to TRBJ1-1; D is undetermined. Germline V CDR1 and CDR2: MNHNS, SASEGT. The length of the CDR3 is 12 residues. V lost 5 bases, J lost 1 base, and 5 bases lay in between. CDR3 DNA sequence: TGTGCCAGCAGTAACGGGAACACTGAAGCTTTCTTT. Its translation: CASSNGNTEAFF.

This sequence joins TRBV19 and TRBJ1-1; a possible D gene is TRBD1 (5 bases). The germline CDR1 and CDR2 sequences are LNHDA and SQIVND (reference sequence). The CDR3 length is 14 residues. V was trimmed by 2 bases and J by 2 bases, leaving 9 bases between them. The CDR3 reads CASSILDSNTEAFF. The DNA of the CDR3 is TGTGCCAGTAGTATACTCGACAGCAACACTGAAGCTTTCTTT.

J is TRBJ2-7 and V is TRBV20-1; 7 bases map to TRBD1. This CDR3 contains 13 residues. Unmatched junction bases numbered 5, after V lost 4 bases and J lost 2 bases. Germline CDR1 and CDR2: DFQATT and SNEGSKA (reference sequence). This CDR3 reads CSAIRQGAYEQYV. The DNA for the CDR3 is TGCAGTGCTATTAGACAGGGAGCCTACGAGCAGTACGTC.

This clonotype has only a few counts. The chain links TRBV7-8 to TRBJ2-7; D not certain. Trimming took off 2 bases at V and 2 bases at J, with 13 bases between the two ends. Per the germline V gene, CDR1 is SGHVS and CDR2 is FQNEAQ. The length of the CDR3 is 15 residues. CDR3 sequence: CASSLRVGEPYEQYV. The CDR3 nucleotides are TGTGCCAGCAGCTTAAGGGTTGGTGAACCCTACGAGCAGTACGTC.

This chain uses TRBV7-9 with TRBJ2-2, with TRBD2 identical over 8 bases. Germline V gives CDR1 SEHNR, CDR2 FQNEAQ (reference sequence). This CDR3 has 16 residues. The trim removed 8 bases at V and 3 bases at J, leaving 11 bases unmatched. The CDR3 sequence is CASDARAGGDTGELFF. The CDR3 DNA reads as TGTGCCAGCGACGCACGCGCGGGGGGAGACACCGGGGAGCTGTTTTTT. Filled out from reference TRBV7-9 and TRBJ2-2, the complete variable domain reads DTGVSQNPRHKITKRGQNVTFRCDPISEHNRLYWYRQTLGQGPEFLTYFQNEAQLEKSRLLSDRFSAERPKGSFSTLEIQRTEQGDSAMYLCASDARAGGDTGELFFGEGSRLTVL.

This clonotype was recorded a few times. This chain links TRBV6-1 with TRBJ2-7; 7 nucleotides agree with TRBD1. The CDR3 loop spans 15 amino acids. Germline CDR1 and CDR2: MNHNS and SASEGT. With 2 bases clipped from V and 2 bases from J, the junction kept 6 bases outside the gene matches. The CDR3 region is CASSEWDSGTYEQYV. The CDR3 DNA sequence: TGTGCCAGCAGTGAATGGGACAGTGGGACCTACGAGCAGTACGTC.

The gene calls are TRBV18 and TRBJ2-7; no clear D. Germline V gives CDR1 KGHSH, CDR2 LQKENI. This CDR3 has 13 residues. The germline V and J ends were trimmed by 2 bases and 3 bases, with 8 bases remaining between them. CDR3 nucleotides: TGTGCCAGCTCACCAGAACAACTCTACGAGCAGTACGTC. This encodes CASSPEQLYEQYV.

V gene TRBV14 combines with J gene TRBJ2-4; tentatively, D is TRBD1 (5 bases). V gave up 0 bases and J gave up 6 bases, with 6 bases separating them. CDR1 SGHDN and CDR2 FVKESK come from the germline V gene. The CDR3 sequence is 13 residues long. The CDR3 DNA reads as TGTGCCAGCAGCCAAGAAGGGGCAAACATTCAGTACTTC. Translation gives CASSQEGANIQYF.

This sequence joins TRBV6-5 and TRBJ1-1; D possibly corresponds to TRBD1 (5 bases). This CDR3 comprises 16 residues. The V end was cut by 0 bases, the J end by 5 bases, with 16 bases between. Germline assignment: CDR1 MNHEY and CDR2 SVGAGI. The CDR3 sequence: CASSYSPRRGRTEAFF. In nucleotides, the CDR3 is TGTGCCAGCAGTTACTCGCCTAGGAGGGGCAGGACTGAAGCTTTCTTT.

This clonotype was seen a few times. This chain links TRBV27 with TRBJ1-5; no clear D gene. Trimming took off 4 bases at V and 4 bases at J, with 8 bases between the two ends. The CDR3 sequence is 13 residues long. Germline loops: CDR1 MNHEY, CDR2 SMNVEV (reference sequence). The CDR3 sequence is CASSSDWNQPQHF. CDR3 bases: TGTGCCAGCAGTTCCGACTGGAATCAGCCCCAGCATTTT.

DNA for the CDR3: TGTGCCAGCAGCCCTAGCCGGGACCCTACCTACAATGAGCAGTTCTTC. It yields the protein CASSPSRDPTYNEQFF. The gene calls are TRBV7-9 and TRBJ2-1, with D possibly being TRBD1 or TRBD2 (5 bases each). V lost 5 bases, J lost 2 bases, and 16 bases lay in between. Germline V lookup: CDR1 SEHNR, CDR2 FQNEAQ (reference sequence). There are 16 residues in the CDR3.

This chain joins TRBV2 and TRBJ2-1; the D is unclear. The CDR3 contains 12 residues. In germline, CDR1 is SNHLY, CDR2 FYNNEI. V was shortened by 11 bases and J by 0 bases, with 8 bases between the two germline ends. The DNA for the CDR3 is TGTGCCGGCAAAGGCTCCTACAATGAGCAGTTCTTC. Translating gives CAGKGSYNEQFF.

This clonotype turned up a few times. The CDR3 spells CASKETGSEAFF. CDR3 DNA: TGTGCCAGCAAGGAGACGGGGTCCGAAGCTTTCTTT. The rearrangement joins TRBV6-2 or TRBV6-3 to TRBJ1-1; D is ambiguous. The V gene lost 7 bases and the J gene lost 8 bases, with 14 bases spanning the gap. Germline V gene data show CDR1 as MNHEY and CDR2 as SVGEGT. The CDR3 contains 12 residues.

This clonotype was observed a few times. The V gene is TRBV28, the J gene TRBJ2-7; maybe TRBD1 (6 bases). The CDR3 extends over 15 amino acids. Trimming took off 5 bases at V and 5 bases at J, with 19 bases between the two ends. From germline, CDR1 is MDHEN and CDR2 SYDVKM. The CDR3 here is CASSRQVEVIDEQYV. The CDR3 bases are TGTGCCAGCAGTCGACAGGTGGAGGTGATCGACGAGCAGTACGTC.

At least ten counts were recorded for this clonotype. This chain connects TRBV12-3 or TRBV12-4 to TRBJ2-2; D is possibly TRBD2 (7 bases). This CDR3 is built from 16 residues. Trimming left V 7 bases short and J 4 bases short, with 19 bases between. The CDR3 DNA reads as TGTGCCAGCAATCCCTTGGGGGGGGCCGGCACCGGGGAGCTGTTTTTT. The encoded protein is CASNPLGGAGTGELFF.